Detailed here is one T cell receptor (beta chain). The antigen remains unidentified. Germline CDR1 reads WSHSY; CDR2 reads SAAADI. Deletions cut 6 bases from V and 0 bases from J, with 6 bases between. The CDR3 totals 13 residues. These data originate in a study of T cells in localized non-small cell lung cancer. Study-level results: Longer overall survival was linked to higher blood T cell density. Owing to sequencing of a solitary tumor region, heterogeneity cannot be discounted. The greatest T cell clonality was found in uninvolved adjacent lung (higher than in tumor).

Sequencing used immunoSEQ multiplex PCR; TCRdb keeps in-frame clones, though not all of them. The sample shows under 4,000 clones, 30% to 35% of them seen only once. The receptor was derived from an older male donor with stage III lung adenocarcinoma. The material was normal lung tissue next to the tumor, obtained before any cancer treatment. This chain connects TRBV10-2 to TRBJ2-4, with unresolved D. The CDR3 DNA sequence: TGCGCCAGCAGGGAGCTAGCCAAAAACATTCAGTACTTC. This gives the protein CASRELAKNIQYF.